The 12 T cell receptor beta chains given below trace back to one sample, sequenced in a study of siplizumab effects on memory and regulatory T cells. Repertoires were generated with immunoSEQ multiplex PCR, while TCRdb's copy carries only in-frame clones and drops some. The repertoire consists of about 72,000 clones, with roughly nine tenths occurring once and the leading ten covering roughly 29%. Material: CD8+ T cells sorted from blood. Every receptor here comes from a human donor in good health.

The genes are TRBV9 and TRBJ2-1; D gene unclear. With 0 bases removed from V and 8 bases from J, the gap between germline ends came to 9 bases. CDR3 length equals 13 residues. CDR1 and CDR2 from the germline V gene are SGDLS and YYNGEE. The CDR3 DNA sequence: TGTGCCAGCAGCGTAGACCGCGGCGATGAGCAGTTCTTC. Its protein product is CASSVDRGDEQFF.

The gene calls are TRBV7-2 and TRBJ2-7; 14 bases fit TRBD2. The CDR3 runs 16 residues. CDR1 is SGHTA and CDR2 is FQGNSA in the germline V gene. The V segment lost 5 bases and the J segment 2 bases; nucleotides outside the gene matches: 5. The CDR3 region has the DNA TGTGCCAGCAGCATAGGGACTAGCGGGGGCCCCTACGAGCAGTACTTC. Translation: CASSIGTSGGPYEQYF.

This sequence joins TRBV15 and TRBJ2-3; weak D call: TRBD2 (6 bases). This CDR3 comprises 13 residues. Germline lookup yields CDR1 LNHNV and CDR2 YYDKDF (reference sequence). Trimming left V 8 bases short and J 1 base short, with 10 bases between. The CDR3 bases are TGTGCCACCGGGACTGAGCGCACAGATACGCAGTATTTT. Its protein product is CATGTERTDTQYF.

The chain uses TRBV4-1 and TRBJ2-7; tentative D call: TRBD2 (6 bases). CDR1 and CDR2 from the germline V gene are MGHRA and YSYEKL. This CDR3 comprises 13 residues. The germline V and J ends were trimmed by 3 bases and 4 bases, with 10 bases remaining between them. In DNA form, the CDR3 reads TGCGCCAGCAGCCAGAGGCTAGCGTACGAGCAGTACTTC. Amino acids: CASSQRLAYEQYF.

This chain links TRBV19 with TRBJ2-1; D unclear. Germline V gives CDR1 LNHDA, CDR2 SQIVND (reference sequence). The CDR3 has 15 residues. Trimming pared 3 bases from V and 7 bases from J, leaving 16 bases between. In DNA, the CDR3 is TGTGCCAGTAGTATTTCCCAAATTTTGCGGAATGAGCAGTTCTTC. Protein product: CASSISQILRNEQFF. Complete variable domain (other parts from reference TRBV19 and TRBJ2-1): DGGITQSPKYLFRKEGQNVTLSCEQNLNHDAMYWYRQDPGQGLRLIYYSQIVNDFQKGDIAEGYSVSREKKESFPLTVTSAQKNPTAFYLCASSISQILRNEQFFGPGTRLTVL.

This chain uses TRBV27 with TRBJ2-1, with no clear D. Germline V gives CDR1 MNHEY, CDR2 SMNVEV (reference sequence). The CDR3 runs to 11 residues. V lost 3 bases, J lost 10 bases, and 7 bases lay in between. CDR3 in DNA: TGTGCCAGCAGTTTCTTGCTGGAGCAGTTCTTC. It codes for CASSFLLEQFF.

This clone was detected only once. J is TRBJ2-1 and V is TRBV11-3; 8 bases line up with TRBD1. The CDR3 runs 14 residues. CDR1 SGHNT and CDR2 YENEEA come from the germline V gene. With 5 bases clipped from V and 7 bases from J, the junction kept 7 bases outside the gene matches. The CDR3: CASSPRTGRNEQFF. The DNA of the CDR3 is TGTGCCAGCAGCCCGCGGACAGGGCGGAATGAGCAGTTCTTC. The whole variable domain, filled in from reference TRBV11-3 and TRBJ2-1, reads EAGVVQSPRYKIIEKKQPVAFWCNPISGHNTLYWYLQNLGQGPELLIRYENEEAVDDSQLPKDRFSAERLKGVDSTLKIQPAELGDSAVYLCASSPRTGRNEQFFGPGTRLTVL.

The chain links TRBV4-1 to TRBJ2-7; TRBD2 matches at 9 bases. J was trimmed by 1 base and V by 1 base; bases with no gene match: 8. The CDR3 runs 17 residues. Germline V gene sequence: CDR1 MGHRA, CDR2 YSYEKL. DNA of the CDR3: TGCGCCAGCAGCCAAGGGGAGACTAGCGGAATATCCTACGAGCAGTACTTC. Its protein is CASSQGETSGISYEQYF.

The CDR3 DNA sequence: TGTGCCACCGAACCCAGCGGGGGTAACAATGAGCAGTTCTTC. It encodes CATEPSGGNNEQFF. The gene calls are TRBV27 and TRBJ2-1; 8 positions match TRBD2. This CDR3 is 14 amino acids long. CDR1 is MNHEY and CDR2 is SMNVEV in the germline V gene (reference sequence). The trim removed 10 bases at V and 5 bases at J, leaving 10 bases unmatched.

The V and J genes are TRBV19 and TRBJ1-3; D perhaps matches TRBD1 (6 bases). The germline V and J ends were trimmed by 1 base and 0 bases, with 13 bases remaining between them. CDR1 is LNHDA and CDR2 is SQIVND in the germline V gene (reference sequence). The CDR3 length is 17 residues. CDR3 in amino acids: CASSIGSGDYSGNTIYF. CDR3 nucleotides: TGTGCCAGTAGTATAGGATCAGGGGACTACTCTGGAAACACCATATATTTT.

A single count supports this clone. CDR3 amino acids: CAISESQEGIYGYTF. CDR3 DNA sequence: TGTGCCATCAGTGAGTCCCAGGAAGGGATCTATGGCTACACCTTC. The gene calls are TRBV10-3 and TRBJ1-2, with unresolved D. V shed 0 bases and J shed 4 bases, with 12 bases lying between them. This CDR3 is 15 amino acids long. From germline, CDR1 is ENHRY and CDR2 SYGVKD.

The chain couples TRBV7-9 to TRBJ2-7; perhaps D is TRBD1 or TRBD2 (5 bases each). CDR1 and CDR2 (germline): SEHNR, FQNEAQ (reference sequence). V lost 3 bases, J lost 3 bases, and 6 bases lay in between. The CDR3 spans 12 residues. This CDR3 reads CASSLGDYEQYF. In DNA, the CDR3 is TGTGCCAGCAGCTTGGGGGACTACGAGCAGTACTTC.